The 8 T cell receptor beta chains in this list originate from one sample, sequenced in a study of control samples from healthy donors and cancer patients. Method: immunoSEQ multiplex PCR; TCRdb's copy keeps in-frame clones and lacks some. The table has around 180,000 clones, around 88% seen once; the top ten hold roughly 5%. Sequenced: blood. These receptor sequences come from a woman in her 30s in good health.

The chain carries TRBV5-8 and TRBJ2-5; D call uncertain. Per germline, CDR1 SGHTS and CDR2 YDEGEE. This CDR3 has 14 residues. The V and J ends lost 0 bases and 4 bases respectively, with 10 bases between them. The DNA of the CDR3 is TGTGCCAGCAGCTTGGGGGCAGTACGAGAGACCCAGTACTTC. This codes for CASSLGAVRETQYF.

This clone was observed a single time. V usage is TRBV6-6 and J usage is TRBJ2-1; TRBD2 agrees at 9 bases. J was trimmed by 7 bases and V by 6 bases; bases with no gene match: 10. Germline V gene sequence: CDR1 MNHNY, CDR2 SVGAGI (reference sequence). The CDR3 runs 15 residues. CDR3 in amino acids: CASSTGGRAGNEQFF. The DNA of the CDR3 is TGTGCCAGCAGCACGGGCGGGAGGGCCGGTAATGAGCAGTTCTTC.

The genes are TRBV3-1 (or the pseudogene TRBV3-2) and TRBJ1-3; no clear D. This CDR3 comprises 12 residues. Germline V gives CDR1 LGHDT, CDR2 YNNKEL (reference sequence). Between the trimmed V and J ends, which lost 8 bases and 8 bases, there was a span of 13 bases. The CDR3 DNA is TGTGCCAGCGGCCTGTTCGGGGACACCATATATTTT. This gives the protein CASGLFGDTIYF.

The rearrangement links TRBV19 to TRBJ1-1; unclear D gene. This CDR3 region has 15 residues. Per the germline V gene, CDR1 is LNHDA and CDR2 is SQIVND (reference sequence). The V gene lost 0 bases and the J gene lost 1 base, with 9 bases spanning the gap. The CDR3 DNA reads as TGTGCCAGTAGTATAGATGGGGTCACGAACACTGAAGCTTTCTTT. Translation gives CASSIDGVTNTEAFF.

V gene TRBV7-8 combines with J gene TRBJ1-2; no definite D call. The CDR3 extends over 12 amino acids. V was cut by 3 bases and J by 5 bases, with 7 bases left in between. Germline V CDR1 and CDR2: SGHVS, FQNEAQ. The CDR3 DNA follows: TGTGCCAGCAGCTTGCCCGGATATGGCTACACCTTC. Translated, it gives CASSLPGYGYTF.

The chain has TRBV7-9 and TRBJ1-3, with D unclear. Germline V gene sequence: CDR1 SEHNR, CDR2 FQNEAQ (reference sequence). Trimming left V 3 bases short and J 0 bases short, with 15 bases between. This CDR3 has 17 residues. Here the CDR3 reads CASSFPFRGSSGNTIYF. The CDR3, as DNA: TGTGCCAGCAGCTTCCCATTCCGCGGGAGCTCTGGAAACACCATATATTTT.

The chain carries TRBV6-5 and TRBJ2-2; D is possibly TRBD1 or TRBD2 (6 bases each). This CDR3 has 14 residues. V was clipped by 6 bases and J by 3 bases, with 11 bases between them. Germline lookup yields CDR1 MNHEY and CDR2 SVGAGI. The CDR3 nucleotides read TGTGCCAGCAGGGATGGGGGGCACACCGGGGAGCTGTTTTTT. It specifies CASRDGGHTGELFF.

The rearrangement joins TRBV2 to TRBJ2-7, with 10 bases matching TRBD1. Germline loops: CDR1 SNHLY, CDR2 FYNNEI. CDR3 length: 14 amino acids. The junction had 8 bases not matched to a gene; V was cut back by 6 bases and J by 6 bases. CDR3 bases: TGTGCCAGCAGAGACGACAGGGGGCGCCGCGAGCAGTACTTC. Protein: CASRDDRGRREQYF.